Described below is a single TCR beta chain sequence and its context. What it binds is unknown. J gave up 5 bases and V 3 bases, and 5 bases lay outside the gene matches. This CDR3 comprises 15 residues. Germline CDR1 and CDR2: LNHDA and SQIVND (reference sequence). Here immunoSEQ multiplex PCR was the method, and the copy in TCRdb shows in-frame clones only, minus some. The sample lists approximately 71,000 clones; around 84% were seen once. This entry is derived from a study of OX40 agonist ivuxolimab in advanced cancers. Whole-study context: Averaging about 60 years in age, with a range of 23 to 79, the cohort was approximately 84% male. General study results and limits: On average, a greater number of expanded clones characterised CD8+ T cells relative to CD4+.

Source: CD4+ or CD8+ T cells sorted from blood, taken in a trial of the OX40 agonist ivuxolimab. The TCR originated in an adult with an advanced solid tumor such as melanoma, head and neck, liver or kidney cancer. The chain carries TRBV19 and TRBJ2-1; 9 nucleotides line up with TRBD1. CDR3 bases: TGTGCCAGTAGTATGGGACAGGGTTATAACAATGAGCAGTTCTTC. It encodes CASSMGQGYNNEQFF. The full variable domain, its missing parts supplied by reference TRBV19 and TRBJ2-1, is DGGITQSPKYLFRKEGQNVTLSCEQNLNHDAMYWYRQDPGQGLRLIYYSQIVNDFQKGDIAEGYSVSREKKESFPLTVTSAQKNPTAFYLCASSMGQGYNNEQFFGPGTRLTVL.